The text below deals with one T cell receptor (beta chain). Its antigen is not known. This record belongs to a study of Ad26.COV2.S vaccination and SARS-CoV-2 variants. At the level of the study: Donor had been placed in the Ad26.COV2.S arm of the COV1001 trial. Once, or twice with 56 days between doses, Ad26.COV2.S was given intramuscularly. Study-wide findings and caveats: Responses of T cells in total may have been underestimated by the TCR breadth and depth analyses. Those who received vaccine or placebo ended up with similar non-spike TCR breadth.

Regarding treatment: 19 received Ad26.COV2.S at low or high dose, single or two shots; 5 received placebo; per-sample allocation not given. Collection of the samples took place on day 63 after the first injection of vaccine or placebo. Data came from immunoSEQ multiplex PCR; TCRdb stores just in-frame clones and leaves some out. This table holds 450,000 to 550,000 clones, about nine tenths found once. V lost 0 bases and J 0 bases, leaving 10 bases between the germline ends. CDR1 and CDR2 from the germline V gene are SGDLS and YYNGEE. The CDR3 totals 16 residues. The source was peripheral blood, collected in a trial of Ad26.COV2.S vaccine versus placebo. The sequence came from a person between 18 and 65 years old who received the Ad26.COV2.S COVID-19 vaccine or a placebo. This chain links TRBV9 with TRBJ2-1; D gene ambiguous. The CDR3 nucleotides read TGTGCCAGCAGCGTAGCTTCGAAGGGCTCCTACAATGAGCAGTTCTTC. The encoded protein is CASSVASKGSYNEQFF.